A selection of T cell receptor beta chains follows, all from one sample in a study of lymphopenia after photon versus proton radiotherapy. This table comes from immunoSEQ multiplex PCR, and its TCRdb copy is limited to in-frame clones, with some not included. The table lists around 63,000 clones, approximately 86% of them singletons, with roughly 2.3% in the top ten. The sequenced sample was peripheral blood, obtained from a patient treated with photon-based radiotherapy. These receptors were collected from a middle-aged man with gastric cancer. Each CDR3 is given with its conserved first and last residue. The D gene is left open where the match is weak. Clone size, where shown, is once, few, many, or a class for clones that have expanded.

v_call	j_call	clone_size	d_call	cdr3_aa	cdr3_nt
TRBV7-2	TRBJ2-6	.	.	CASTRDRLGSGANVLTF	TGTGCCAGCACCAGAGATCGGTTAGGCTCTGGGGCCAACGTCCTGACTTTC
TRBV6-5	TRBJ1-1	.	.	CASSRGGDTEAFF	TGTGCCAGCAGTAGGGGCGGGGACACTGAAGCTTTCTTT
TRBV7-2	TRBJ2-4	.	.	CASSGTAGNIQYF	TGTGCCAGTAGCGGCACGGCGGGAAACATTCAGTACTTC
TRBV30	TRBJ1-2	few	.	CAWDISSNYGYTF	TGTGCCTGGGACATAAGTTCAAACTATGGCTACACCTTC
TRBV6-5	TRBJ2-1	.	.	CASTRANEQFF	TGTGCCAGCACACGGGCGAATGAGCAGTTCTTC
TRBV11-3	TRBJ1-1	once	.	CASSPSMNTEAFF	TGTGCCAGCAGCCCCTCCATGAACACTGAAGCTTTCTTT
TRBV7-2	TRBJ1-2	.	.	CASSQIGVGYGYTF	TGTGCCAGCAGCCAGATTGGGGTAGGCTATGGCTACACCTTC
TRBV4-1	TRBJ2-5	.	.	CASSQERGVGTQYF	TGCGCCAGCAGCCAAGAAAGGGGAGTCGGGACCCAGTACTTC
TRBV7-6	TRBJ2-7	.	TRBD2	CASSYFAGGPEQYF	TGTGCCAGCAGCTATTTCGCGGGGGGGCCCGAGCAGTACTTC
TRBV10-3	TRBJ1-1	.	.	CAINTGRNTEAFF	TGTGCCATCAACACAGGGAGAAACACTGAAGCTTTCTTT
TRBV5-1	TRBJ1-2	.	.	CASSAEAGFDYGYTF	TGCGCCAGCAGCGCAGAGGCAGGGTTTGACTATGGCTACACCTTC
TRBV6-5	TRBJ1-1	.	.	CASSYSRQADEAFF	TGTGCCAGCAGTTACTCGAGACAGGCCGATGAAGCTTTCTTT
TRBV5-1	TRBJ2-7	once	TRBD1	CASSLETGGYEQYF	TGCGCCAGCAGCTTGGAGACAGGGGGCTACGAGCAGTACTTC
TRBV10-3	TRBJ1-6	.	TRBD1	CAIRGDSHNSPLHF	TGTGCCATCAGGGGGGACAGCCATAATTCACCCCTCCACTTT
TRBV7-8	TRBJ1-4	once	.	CASSQNPRDPNEKLFF	TGTGCCAGCAGCCAAAACCCCCGGGATCCTAATGAAAAACTGTTTTTT
TRBV2	TRBJ1-5	.	.	CASSAPTERVSNQPQHF	TGTGCCAGCAGTGCCCCGACGGAACGGGTTAGCAATCAGCCCCAGCATTTT
TRBV5-4	TRBJ2-3	.	TRBD1	CASPSAGTGQTDTQYF	TGTGCCAGCCCCTCGGCCGGGACAGGGCAGACAGATACGCAGTATTTT
TRBV5-1	TRBJ2-1	.	TRBD1	CASSWGTAVYEQFF	TGCGCCAGCAGCTGGGGGACAGCGGTCTATGAGCAGTTCTTC
TRBV19	TRBJ2-1	.	.	CASGRDTYNEQFF	TGTGCCAGTGGGCGGGACACCTACAATGAGCAGTTCTTC
TRBV30	TRBJ2-5	.	TRBD1	CAWSGTGTETQYF	TGTGCCTGGAGTGGGACAGGGACAGAGACCCAGTACTTC
TRBV7-9	TRBJ2-3	medium-sized	TRBD1	CASSSGQGHTDTQYF	TGTGCCAGCAGCTCCGGACAGGGCCACACAGATACGCAGTATTTT
TRBV30	TRBJ2-5	.	TRBD1	CAWSFTGAGETQYF	TGTGCCTGGAGTTTTACAGGGGCCGGAGAGACCCAGTACTTC
TRBV7-3	TRBJ1-2	.	.	CASRSPGPSYGYTF	TGTGCCAGCAGGTCTCCGGGGCCCTCCTATGGCTACACCTTC